The TCR beta chain under discussion was sequenced for a study of blood T cell repertoires in COVID-19. Study-wide context: There were acute and convalescent COVID-19 samples, and they came from the United States, Italy and Spain. The analysed material was cDNA or gDNA that came from T cells, B-cell-depleted T cells, or PBMCs.

This CDR3 spans 15 amino acids. Germline V CDR1 and CDR2: SNHLY, FYNNEI. Unmatched junction bases numbered 6, after V lost 4 bases and J lost 5 bases. In the authors' workflow: Counts of nucleated cells, estimated from reference gene primer amplification, were obtained. The data were produced by immunoSEQ multiplex PCR, yet TCRdb's version contains in-frame clones alone and is incomplete. That table is the source of V, J and clone size, and D and trimming were worked out from the DNA. The sample contains around 300,000 clones, about 89% of which appear only once. The clonotype comes from a man aged 45-65 years with acute or convalescent COVID-19. The chain is built from TRBV2 and TRBJ2-2; 8 bases fit TRBD2. What was sequenced was peripheral blood. In nucleotides, the CDR3 is TGTGCCAGCAGTGCCCGGGGGGGAGGGACCGGGGAGCTGTTTTTT. It codes for CASSARGGGTGELFF.